The T cell receptor (beta chain) under discussion was sequenced for a study of cytomegalovirus exposure and HLA in healthy donors. Overall study context: Tens of millions of unique TCRs, all from HLA-typed donors, were included in an early release of the data. Study observations and caveats: Likely technical artifact: a cluster of highly shared sequence variants.

V was pared by 5 bases and J by 3 bases, with 6 bases of the junction left unmatched. This CDR3 region has 14 residues. Per germline, CDR1 KGHSH and CDR2 LQKENI. Unrecorded immune exposures were likely, despite nominal health at sampling. To note about this clone: Antigen: not known.

PCR used 60 Vbeta primers and 13 Jbeta primers. Data came from immunoSEQ multiplex PCR; TCRdb stores just in-frame clones and leaves some out. The sample lists about 90,000 clones; about 72% were seen once. The chain couples TRBV18 to TRBJ2-5, with 7 nucleotides matching TRBD1. The TCR comes from a young man in good health and CMV-seronegative. The sample consisted of PBMCs. CDR3 coding DNA: TGTGCCAGCTCAAGACGACAGGGTGAAGAGACCCAGTACTTC. This gives the protein CASSRRQGEETQYF. Based on the CDR3 plus reference TRBV18 and TRBJ2-5, the full variable domain is NAGVMQNPRHLVRRRGQEARLRCSPMKGHSHVYWYRQLPEEGLKFMVYLQKENIIDESGMPKERFSAEFPKEGPSILRIQQVVRGDSAAYFCASSRRQGEETQYFGPGTRLLVL.